Presented here are 8 T cell receptor beta chains from one specimen sequenced in a study of blood T cell repertoires in COVID-19. Using immunoSEQ multiplex PCR, the repertoire was profiled, and TCRdb retains in-frame clones only, with some absent. The sample has about 170,000 clones; 65% to 80% are singletons. Material: PBMCs or T cells enriched from blood (not recorded which). These receptor sequences come from a woman in her 70s in a cohort exposed to, infected with or recovered from COVID-19 (not recorded which).

This sequence joins TRBV19 and TRBJ1-5; 7 nucleotides match TRBD1. The J segment lost 6 bases and the V segment lost 6 bases, leaving 8 bases of the junction unmatched. Germline V lookup: CDR1 LNHDA, CDR2 SQIVND (reference sequence). This CDR3 has 14 residues. CDR3 DNA: TGTGCCAGTAGGGAGACAGGGTCGGGTCAGCCCCAGCATTTT. Translation: CASRETGSGQPQHF.

This clone occurred a few times. The V call is TRBV2, the J call TRBJ1-2; TRBD1 might be the D (6 bases). The CDR3 is 14 amino acids. Trimming took off 6 bases at V and 2 bases at J, with 13 bases between the two ends. Germline loops: CDR1 SNHLY, CDR2 FYNNEI. The CDR3 loop is CASSQRTANYGYTF. CDR3 nucleotides: TGTGCCAGCAGCCAGCGGACAGCAAACTATGGCTACACCTTC.

V is TRBV6-2 or TRBV6-3 and J is TRBJ2-4; TRBD2 matches at 8 bases. Germline CDR1 and CDR2: MNHEY and SVGEGT. V gave up 0 bases and J gave up 5 bases; unmatched junction bases: 6. The CDR3 length is 16 residues. The CDR3 loop is CASSYSSTSAQNIQYF. CDR3 in DNA: TGTGCCAGCAGTTACTCCTCGACTAGCGCACAAAACATTCAGTACTTC.

This clone appeared a few times. The V and J genes are TRBV5-6 and TRBJ2-7; a weak D match, TRBD2 (6 bases). Germline V gene lookup returns CDR1 SGHDT and CDR2 YYEEEE. With 0 bases removed from V and 3 bases from J, the gap between germline ends came to 16 bases. This CDR3 has 16 amino acids. The CDR3 sequence is CASSLANIGGVYEQYF. The DNA for the CDR3 is TGTGCCAGCAGCTTGGCCAATATCGGGGGAGTCTACGAGCAGTACTTC.

This chain links TRBV5-6 with TRBJ2-7; weak D call: TRBD1 (6 bases). Per the germline V gene, CDR1 is SGHDT and CDR2 is YYEEEE. The V gene lost 4 bases and the J gene lost 8 bases, with 19 bases spanning the gap. The CDR3 has 14 amino acids. The CDR3 nucleotides read TGTGCCAGCAGCCCCCCCGAGGGGGACGTCAAGCAGTACTTC. Residues: CASSPPEGDVKQYF.

The chain employs TRBV6-5 and TRBJ2-3, with TRBD2 matching 9 bases. Trimming at V came to 2 bases and at J to 0 bases, leaving 3 bases not matched to a gene. The CDR3 has 16 residues. The germline gives CDR1 MNHEY, CDR2 SVGAGI. CDR3 region: CASSYAAGGSTDTQYF. CDR3 sequence (DNA): TGTGCCAGCAGTTACGCTGCGGGAGGGAGCACAGATACGCAGTATTTT.

This clone was counted once. The rearrangement joins TRBV13 to TRBJ1-2, with 8 nucleotides matching TRBD1. Per the germline V gene, CDR1 is PRHDT and CDR2 is FYEKMQ (reference sequence). The CDR3 runs to 14 residues. Trimming removed 4 bases from V and 3 bases from J; junction bases left unmatched: 4. CDR3 region: CASSSRQGYYGYTF. The CDR3, as DNA: TGTGCCAGCAGCTCCCGACAGGGGTACTATGGCTACACCTTC.

This chain joins TRBV5-1 and TRBJ2-1; possibly TRBD1 for D (6 bases). The CDR3 is 15 residues long. V gave up 1 base and J gave up 6 bases, with 14 bases separating them. CDR1 SGHRS and CDR2 YFSETQ come from the germline V gene. CDR3 DNA: TGCGCCAGCAGCTTGTTAGGACAGCCTGGCAATGAGCAGTTCTTC. Translation gives CASSLLGQPGNEQFF.